Each of the 30 T cell receptor beta chains below was sequenced from the same sample in a study of T cell repertoires in cytomegalovirus infection. TCRdb used MiXCR to reprocess the reads, holding one entry per CDR3 protein. The repertoire holds just over 300,000 distinct CDR3 sequences, with 15% to 20% as singletons. Material: PBMCs. Receptors were obtained from a human donor in good health (CMV status not recorded). Some clones in this sample may be carry-over from other donors' samples.

This chain uses TRBV12-3 or TRBV12-4 with TRBJ1-1; D is perhaps TRBD1 (5 bases). This CDR3 has 15 residues. Trimming cost V 5 bases and J 2 bases, with 15 bases left between them. The chain's CDR3 is CASSPAWQGNTEAFF. The CDR3 bases are TGTGCCAGCAGTCCCGCCTGGCAGGGAAACACTGAAGCTTTCTTT.

This clonotype appeared many times. The CDR3 DNA sequence: TGTGCCAGCAGCTTGTTAGCGGTCTCCTACGAGCAGTACTTC. Its translation is CASSLLAVSYEQYF. The chain has TRBV7-2 and TRBJ2-7; the D gene is possibly TRBD2 (6 bases). V was trimmed by 3 bases and J by 0 bases, leaving 9 bases between them. The CDR3 has 14 amino acids. CDR1 SGHTA and CDR2 FQGNSA come from the germline V gene.

This clonotype has more than one count but fewer than ten. The chain uses TRBV9 and TRBJ1-2; 11 positions agree with TRBD1. V trimming: 4 bases; J trimming: 7 bases; junction bases outside the gene matches: 6. CDR3 size: 14 residues. CDR1 is SGDLS and CDR2 is YYNGEE in the germline V gene. This CDR3 reads CASSTRTGGGGYTF. The CDR3 DNA reads as TGTGCCAGCAGCACCAGGACAGGGGGCGGTGGCTACACCTTC. Full variable domain (outside the CDR3, taken from reference TRBV9 and TRBJ1-2): DSGVTQTPKHLITATGQRVTLRCSPRSGDLSVYWYQQSLDQGLQFLIQYYNGEERAKGNILERFSAQQFPDLHSELNLSSLELGDSALYFCASSTRTGGGGYTFGSGTRLTVV.

The genes are TRBV20-1 and TRBJ2-7; D gene unclear. Per the germline V gene, CDR1 is DFQATT and CDR2 is SNEGSKA (reference sequence). V was clipped by 5 bases and J by 3 bases, with 17 bases between them. The CDR3 has 14 amino acids. The CDR3 protein is CSASTTTIFYEQYF. The CDR3 nucleotides read TGCAGTGCTTCGACGACCACAATCTTCTACGAGCAGTACTTC.

The rearrangement links TRBV5-6 to TRBJ1-6, with D hard to call. V dropped 0 bases and J dropped 0 bases, with 10 bases sitting between them. CDR1 SGHDT and CDR2 YYEEEE come from the germline V gene. CDR3 length: 17 residues. CDR3 residues: CASSLDTTSSYNSPLHF. The CDR3 coding sequence is TGTGCCAGCAGCTTGGACACTACGAGCTCCTATAATTCACCCCTCCACTTT.

The V and J genes are TRBV20-1 and TRBJ2-5, with 11 bases aligning to TRBD2. Germline CDR1 and CDR2: DFQATT and SNEGSKA (reference sequence). V shed 3 bases and J 5 bases; nucleotides not matched to a gene: 8. CDR3 size: 15 residues. CDR3 loop: CSASTLAGAWETQYF. In DNA, the CDR3 is TGCAGTGCTAGCACACTAGCGGGGGCTTGGGAGACCCAGTACTTC.

With respect to this clonotype: One end of the junction does not line up with germline, which may come from a read error. The chain employs TRBV28 and TRBJ1-5; no firm D call. Germline assignment: CDR1 MDHEN and CDR2 SYDVKM. The CDR3 has 14 residues. CDR3: CASSFTAENQPQLF. The CDR3 region has the DNA TGTGCCAGCAGTTTTACGGCCGAGAATCAGCCCCAGCTTTTT.

The chain has TRBV4-2 and TRBJ1-1, with D perhaps TRBD1 (5 bases). Looked up from germline, CDR1 is LGHNA and CDR2 is YNFKEQ. With 2 bases removed from V and 8 bases from J, the gap between germline ends came to 21 bases. The CDR3 loop spans 16 amino acids. The DNA of the CDR3 is TGTGCCAGCAGCCAAATGGGAGGGGCAAAACACTGGGAAGCTTTCTTT. Amino acids: CASSQMGGAKHWEAFF.

The chain couples TRBV2 to TRBJ1-2; D not resolved. This CDR3 is 12 amino acids long. CDR1 SNHLY and CDR2 FYNNEI come from the germline V gene. Trimming removed 10 bases at V and 3 bases at J, with 12 bases between. The CDR3 nucleotides are TGTGCCACCAATGAAGAGTACTATGGCTACACCTTC. The encoded protein is CATNEEYYGYTF.

The V call is TRBV7-9, the J call TRBJ2-7; 7 nucleotides agree with TRBD2. This CDR3 has 14 residues. Germline CDR1 reads SEHNR; CDR2 reads FQNEAQ (reference sequence). Trimming cost V 2 bases and J 6 bases; bases outside gene matches: 7. The CDR3 loop is CASSLSEGGGEQYF. Here the CDR3 DNA reads TGTGCCAGCAGCTTATCTGAGGGCGGGGGCGAGCAGTACTTC.

This chain uses TRBV29-1 with TRBJ1-1; weak D call: TRBD1 (5 bases). V was trimmed by 3 bases and J by 7 bases, leaving 18 bases between them. Germline values: CDR1 SQVTM, CDR2 ANQGSEA. The CDR3 covers 14 residues. The CDR3 loop reads CSVELLRQGGEAFF. In DNA, the CDR3 is TGCAGCGTTGAGTTGCTTAGGCAGGGCGGTGAAGCTTTCTTT.

This clonotype was detected ten times or more. The chain employs TRBV7-3 and TRBJ1-1, with D perhaps TRBD1 (6 bases). The CDR3 is 14 amino acids. V lost 3 bases, J lost 4 bases, and 12 bases lay in between. The germline V gene has CDR1 SGHTA and CDR2 FQGTGA. DNA of the CDR3: TGTGCCAGCAGCTTTGCGGGGGCAGGCACTGAAGCTTTCTTT. Protein sequence: CASSFAGAGTEAFF.

This clonotype was observed at least ten times. V gene TRBV12-3 or TRBV12-4 combines with J gene TRBJ2-7; unclear D gene. CDR3 length: 16 amino acids. The V end was cut by 3 bases, the J end by 0 bases, with 15 bases between. The CDR3: CASSFYWSSGSYEQYF. CDR3 nucleotide sequence: TGTGCCAGCAGTTTTTATTGGTCCAGTGGCTCCTACGAGCAGTACTTC.

This clonotype was counted at least ten times. The rearrangement uses TRBV28 and TRBJ2-1; 7 bases map to TRBD1. V was clipped by 6 bases and J by 9 bases; unmatched bases: 11. Germline lookup yields CDR1 MDHEN and CDR2 SYDVKM. This CDR3 is built from 14 residues. CDR3 loop: CASREQGNQAEQFF. In DNA, the CDR3 is TGTGCCAGCAGGGAACAGGGGAACCAGGCTGAGCAGTTCTTC.

This clonotype was seen repeatedly, ten times or more. The chain carries TRBV7-2 and TRBJ1-2; 8 bases line up with TRBD1. The CDR3 covers 16 residues. V gave up 5 bases and J gave up 2 bases; unmatched junction bases: 10. The germline CDR1 and CDR2 sequences are SGHTA and FQGNSA. The CDR3 reads CASSGEDRDYNYGYTF. The CDR3 bases are TGTGCCAGCAGCGGCGAGGACAGGGACTACAACTATGGCTACACCTTC.

The CDR3 DNA reads TGTGCCACCGAATCGGTTGGGAACACTGAAGCTTTCTTT. As protein: CATESVGNTEAFF. This sequence joins TRBV10-3 and TRBJ1-1, with D unresolved. The CDR3 sequence is 13 residues long. From germline, CDR1 is ENHRY and CDR2 SYGVKD. Trimming took off 10 bases at V and 1 base at J, with 13 bases between the two ends.

In its sample, this clonotype was seen a few times. The rearrangement links TRBV12-3 or TRBV12-4 to TRBJ2-7; TRBD2 matches at 11 bases. With 5 bases clipped from V and 0 bases from J, the junction kept 0 bases outside the gene matches. The CDR3 totals 14 residues. CDR3 DNA sequence: TGTGCCAGCAGTACTAGCGGGAGCTCCTACGAGCAGTACTTC. It specifies CASSTSGSSYEQYF.

In this sample, this clonotype turned up many times. This sequence joins TRBV7-2 and TRBJ2-3, with D tentatively TRBD2 (7 bases). Germline V gene data show CDR1 as SGHTA and CDR2 as FQGNSA. V was pared by 0 bases and J by 4 bases, with 14 bases between. The CDR3 has 16 residues. The CDR3 sequence: CASSLAWRGGPDTQYF. DNA for the CDR3: TGTGCCAGCAGCTTAGCGTGGAGGGGGGGTCCAGATACGCAGTATTTT.

This clonotype was counted a few times. This rearrangement joins TRBV20-1 to TRBJ2-2; 7 positions agree with TRBD1. V lost 3 bases, J lost 4 bases, and 5 bases stayed unmatched. The CDR3 length is 14 residues. The V gene's germline CDR1 is DFQATT and CDR2 SNEGSKA (reference sequence). CDR3 in DNA: TGCAGTGCTAGCAAGCAGGGGGTCACCGGGGAGCTGTTTTTT. Protein: CSASKQGVTGELFF.

This clonotype was observed many times. V gene TRBV4-1 combines with J gene TRBJ1-2; D is undetermined. The ends were cut back, 0 bases at V and 2 bases at J, with 13 bases in the middle. This CDR3 is 16 amino acids long. Germline loops: CDR1 MGHRA, CDR2 YSYEKL. CDR3 residues: CASSQERTPLNYGYTF. CDR3 nucleotides: TGCGCCAGCAGCCAAGAACGAACCCCCTTAAACTATGGCTACACCTTC.

In its sample, this clonotype was seen many times. The chain uses TRBV11-3 and TRBJ2-1; 12 nucleotides match TRBD1. V gave up 1 base and J gave up 8 bases; unmatched junction bases: 6. The CDR3 spans 16 residues. Looked up from germline, CDR1 is SGHNT and CDR2 is YENEEA. Here the CDR3 reads CASSLGGTGGVYEQFF. The CDR3, as DNA: TGTGCCAGCAGCTTAGGAGGGACAGGGGGCGTGTATGAGCAGTTCTTC.

This clonotype was counted a few times. The chain combines TRBV15 with TRBJ1-2; TRBD1 is a possible D gene (5 bases). CDR3 size: 14 residues. CDR1 is LNHNV, CDR2 YYDKDF, per germline (reference sequence). With 0 bases removed from V and 4 bases from J, the gap between germline ends came to 9 bases. CDR3 loop: CATSRDRQGYGYTF. CDR3 DNA: TGTGCCACCAGCAGAGATCGTCAGGGCTATGGCTACACCTTC.

The chain joins TRBV7-9 to TRBJ1-2, with unresolved D. V lost 7 bases and J 2 bases, leaving 14 bases between the germline ends. The V gene's germline CDR1 is SEHNR and CDR2 FQNEAQ (reference sequence). The CDR3 covers 14 residues. The CDR3 protein is CASNVATENYGYTF. CDR3 sequence (DNA): TGTGCCAGCAACGTTGCCACAGAGAACTATGGCTACACCTTC.

This clonotype has only a few counts. The chain couples TRBV4-3 to TRBJ2-3; a weak D match, TRBD2 (6 bases). In germline, CDR1 is LGHNA, CDR2 YSLEER. The CDR3 consists of 14 residues. Trimming took off 4 bases at V and 6 bases at J, with 14 bases between the two ends. The CDR3 coding sequence is TGCGCCAGCAGCCGCGCGGGGTCCGGGGATACGCAGTATTTT. It codes for CASSRAGSGDTQYF.

The sample holds many counts of this clonotype. This sequence joins TRBV6-6 and TRBJ2-5; TRBD1 might be the D (6 bases). The V end was cut by 5 bases, the J end by 0 bases, with 13 bases between. Germline assignment: CDR1 MNHNY and CDR2 SVGAGI (reference sequence). The CDR3 has 15 amino acids. CDR3 region: CASSDTGTNQETQYF. Here the CDR3 DNA reads TGTGCCAGCAGTGACACAGGGACGAACCAAGAGACCCAGTACTTC.

The table lists this clonotype with many counts. The genes are TRBV7-8 and TRBJ2-7; D is unclear. Germline V gene sequence: CDR1 SGHVS, CDR2 FQNEAQ. The CDR3 extends over 18 amino acids. Trimming took 0 bases from V and 2 from J, leaving 20 bases between them. CDR3 amino acids: CASSLAAGPRGIAYEQYF. The CDR3 nucleotides are TGTGCCAGCAGCTTAGCTGCCGGGCCACGAGGAATAGCCTACGAGCAGTACTTC.

This clonotype came up many times. The J gene is TRBJ1-2, the V gene TRBV7-9; 7 positions match TRBD1. In germline, CDR1 is SEHNR, CDR2 FQNEAQ (reference sequence). This CDR3 has 13 amino acids. V lost 7 bases to trimming and J lost 5 bases; unmatched junction nucleotides: 7. The CDR3 DNA reads as TGTGCCAGCACCCCAGGGGGGGGATATGGCTACACCTTC. As protein: CASTPGGGYGYTF.

The table lists this clonotype with a few counts. The rearrangement joins TRBV5-6 to TRBJ2-5; no definite D call. CDR3 length equals 13 residues. The germline CDR1 and CDR2 sequences are SGHDT and YYEEEE. Trimming stripped 4 bases from V and 7 bases from J, with 14 bases between. CDR3 residues: CASSRRRSRTQYF. CDR3 sequence (DNA): TGTGCCAGCAGCCGTAGACGGAGCCGGACCCAGTACTTC.

This clonotype was counted only a few times. CDR3 loop: CASSTRQGLKGNTIYF. DNA of the CDR3: TGTGCCAGCAGCACCAGACAGGGACTGAAAGGAAACACCATATATTTT. The chain links TRBV7-2 to TRBJ1-3; 7 positions match TRBD1. The V gene end was trimmed by 5 bases and the J gene end by 4 bases; junction bases not matched to a gene: 11. The CDR3 totals 16 residues. Germline-derived CDR1 and CDR2 are SGHTA and FQGNSA.

This clonotype has a single count. The V gene is TRBV12-3 or TRBV12-4, the J gene TRBJ2-7; no reliable D call. V dropped 1 base and J dropped 1 base, with 5 bases sitting between them. This CDR3 spans 13 amino acids. CDR3 coding DNA: TGTGCCAGCAGTTTAGTAGGGTCCTACGAGCAGTACTTC. Its protein is CASSLVGSYEQYF.